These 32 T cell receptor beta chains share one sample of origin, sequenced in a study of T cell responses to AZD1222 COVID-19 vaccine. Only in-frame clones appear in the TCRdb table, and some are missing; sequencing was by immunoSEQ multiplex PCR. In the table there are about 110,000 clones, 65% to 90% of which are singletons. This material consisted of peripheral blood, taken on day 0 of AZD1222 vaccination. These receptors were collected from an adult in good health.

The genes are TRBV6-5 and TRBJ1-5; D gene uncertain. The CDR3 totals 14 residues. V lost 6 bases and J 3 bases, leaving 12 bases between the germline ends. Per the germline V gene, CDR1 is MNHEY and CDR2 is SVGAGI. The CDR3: CASRDRDINQPQHF. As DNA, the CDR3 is TGTGCCAGCAGGGACCGAGACATCAATCAGCCCCAGCATTTT.

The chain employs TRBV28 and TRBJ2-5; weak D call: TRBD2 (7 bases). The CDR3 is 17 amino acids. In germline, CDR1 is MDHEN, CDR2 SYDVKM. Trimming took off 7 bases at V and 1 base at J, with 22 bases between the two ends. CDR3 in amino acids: CASTYPGGPNFQETQYF. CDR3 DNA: TGTGCCAGCACTTACCCGGGGGGCCCTAACTTCCAAGAGACCCAGTACTTC.

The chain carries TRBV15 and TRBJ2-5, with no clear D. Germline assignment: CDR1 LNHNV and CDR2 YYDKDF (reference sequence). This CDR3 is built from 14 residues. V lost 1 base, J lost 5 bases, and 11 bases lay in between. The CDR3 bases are TGTGCCACCAGCAGAGCAGGCAGGCAGGAGACCCAGTACTTC. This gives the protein CATSRAGRQETQYF.

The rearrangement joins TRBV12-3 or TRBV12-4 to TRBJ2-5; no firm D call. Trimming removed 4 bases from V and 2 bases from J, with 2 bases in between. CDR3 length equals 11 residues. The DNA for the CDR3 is TGTGCCAGCAGTTGGCAAGAGACCCAGTACTTC. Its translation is CASSWQETQYF.

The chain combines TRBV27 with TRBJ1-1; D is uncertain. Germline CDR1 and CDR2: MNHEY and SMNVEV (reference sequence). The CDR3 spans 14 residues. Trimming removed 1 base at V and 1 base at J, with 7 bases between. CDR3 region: CASSLFWANTEAFF. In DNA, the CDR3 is TGTGCCAGCAGTTTATTTTGGGCGAACACTGAAGCTTTCTTT.

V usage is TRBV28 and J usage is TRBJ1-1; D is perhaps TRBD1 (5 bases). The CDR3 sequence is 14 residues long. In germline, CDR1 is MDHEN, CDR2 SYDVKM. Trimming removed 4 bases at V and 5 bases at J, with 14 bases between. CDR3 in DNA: TGTGCCAGCAGTTCCCTTGGGGCGAGGACTGAAGCTTTCTTT. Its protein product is CASSSLGARTEAFF.

The CDR3 coding sequence is TGTGCCAGCAGTTTTGACTCCTTAACTCCCTACGAGCAGTACTTC. It is translated as CASSFDSLTPYEQYF. This chain links TRBV28 with TRBJ2-7; no reliable D call. The V end lost 3 bases, the J end lost 2 bases, and 14 bases lay between the germline ends. The CDR3 is made up of 15 amino acids. Germline values: CDR1 MDHEN, CDR2 SYDVKM.

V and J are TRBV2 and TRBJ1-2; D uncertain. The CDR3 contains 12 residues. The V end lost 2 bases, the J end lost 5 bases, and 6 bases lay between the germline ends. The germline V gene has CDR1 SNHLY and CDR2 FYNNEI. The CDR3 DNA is TGTGCCAGCAGTGAACCGGGGTATGGCTACACCTTC. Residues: CASSEPGYGYTF.

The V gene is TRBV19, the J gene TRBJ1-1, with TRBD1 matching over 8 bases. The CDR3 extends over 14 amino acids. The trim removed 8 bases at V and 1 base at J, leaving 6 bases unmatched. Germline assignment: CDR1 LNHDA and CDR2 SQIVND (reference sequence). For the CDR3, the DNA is TGTGCCAGTTACACAGGGGGGGCGAACACTGAAGCTTTCTTT. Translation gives CASYTGGANTEAFF. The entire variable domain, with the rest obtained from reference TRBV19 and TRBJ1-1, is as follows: DGGITQSPKYLFRKEGQNVTLSCEQNLNHDAMYWYRQDPGQGLRLIYYSQIVNDFQKGDIAEGYSVSREKKESFPLTVTSAQKNPTAFYLCASYTGGANTEAFFGQGTRLTVV.

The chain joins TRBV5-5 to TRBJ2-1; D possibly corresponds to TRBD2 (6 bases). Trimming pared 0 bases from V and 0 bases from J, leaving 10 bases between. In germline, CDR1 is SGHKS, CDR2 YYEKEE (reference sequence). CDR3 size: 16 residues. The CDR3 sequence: CASSLDAGSSYNEQFF. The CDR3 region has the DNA TGTGCCAGCAGCTTGGACGCGGGGAGCTCCTACAATGAGCAGTTCTTC.

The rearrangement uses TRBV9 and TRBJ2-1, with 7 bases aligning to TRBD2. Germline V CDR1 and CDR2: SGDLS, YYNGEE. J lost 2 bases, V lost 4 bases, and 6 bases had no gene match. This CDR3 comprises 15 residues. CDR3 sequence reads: CASSLASGTYNEQFF. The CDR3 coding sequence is TGTGCCAGCAGCCTCGCTAGCGGAACCTACAATGAGCAGTTCTTC. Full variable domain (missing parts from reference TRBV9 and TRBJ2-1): DSGVTQTPKHLITATGQRVTLRCSPRSGDLSVYWYQQSLDQGLQFLIQYYNGEERAKGNILERFSAQQFPDLHSELNLSSLELGDSALYFCASSLASGTYNEQFFGPGTRLTVL.

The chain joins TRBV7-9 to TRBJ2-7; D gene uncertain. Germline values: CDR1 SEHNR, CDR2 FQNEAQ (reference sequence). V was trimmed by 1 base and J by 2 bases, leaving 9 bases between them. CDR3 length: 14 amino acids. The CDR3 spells CASSLDGSTYEQYF. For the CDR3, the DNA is TGTGCCAGCAGCTTAGACGGGTCGACCTACGAGCAGTACTTC.

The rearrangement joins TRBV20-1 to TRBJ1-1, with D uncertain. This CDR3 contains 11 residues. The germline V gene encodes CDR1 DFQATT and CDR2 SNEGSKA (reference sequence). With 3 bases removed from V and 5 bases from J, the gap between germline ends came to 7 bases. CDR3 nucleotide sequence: TGCAGTGCTAGGCCTTTTACTGAAGCTTTCTTT. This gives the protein CSARPFTEAFF.

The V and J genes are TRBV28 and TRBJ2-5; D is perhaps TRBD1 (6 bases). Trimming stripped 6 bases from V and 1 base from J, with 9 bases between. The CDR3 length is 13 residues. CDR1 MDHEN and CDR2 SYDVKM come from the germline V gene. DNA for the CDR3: TGTGCCAGCAGGGGACAACCCCAAGAGACCCAGTACTTC. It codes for CASRGQPQETQYF.

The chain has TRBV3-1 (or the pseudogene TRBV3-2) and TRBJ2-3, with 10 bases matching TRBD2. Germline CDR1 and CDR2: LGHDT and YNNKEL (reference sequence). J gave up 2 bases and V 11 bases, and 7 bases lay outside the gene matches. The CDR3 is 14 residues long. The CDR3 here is CAAASGGPTDTQYF. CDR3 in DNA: TGTGCCGCGGCTAGCGGGGGTCCCACAGATACGCAGTATTTT.

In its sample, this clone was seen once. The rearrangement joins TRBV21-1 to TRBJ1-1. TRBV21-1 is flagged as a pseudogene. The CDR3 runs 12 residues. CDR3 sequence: CARPGGYTEAFF. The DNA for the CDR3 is TGTGCCAGACCGGGGGGGTACACTGAAGCTTTCTTT.

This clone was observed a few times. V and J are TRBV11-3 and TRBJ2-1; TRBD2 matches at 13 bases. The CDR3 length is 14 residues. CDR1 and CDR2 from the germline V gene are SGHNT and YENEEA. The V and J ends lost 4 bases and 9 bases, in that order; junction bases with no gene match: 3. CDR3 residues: CASSYRTSGSEQFF. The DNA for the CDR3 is TGTGCCAGCAGCTACAGGACTAGCGGGAGTGAGCAGTTCTTC.

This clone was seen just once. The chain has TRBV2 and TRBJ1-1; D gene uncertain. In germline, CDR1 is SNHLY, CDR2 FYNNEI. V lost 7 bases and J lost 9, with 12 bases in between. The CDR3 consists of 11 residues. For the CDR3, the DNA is TGTGCCAGCAATGACCCGCCCCAAGCTTTCTTT. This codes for CASNDPPQAFF.

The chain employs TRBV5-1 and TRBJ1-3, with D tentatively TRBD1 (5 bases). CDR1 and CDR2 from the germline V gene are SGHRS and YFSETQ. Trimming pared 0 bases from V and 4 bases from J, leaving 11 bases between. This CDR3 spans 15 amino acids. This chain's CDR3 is CASSLEGVYGNTIYF. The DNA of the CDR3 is TGCGCCAGCAGCTTGGAAGGGGTGTACGGAAACACCATATATTTT.

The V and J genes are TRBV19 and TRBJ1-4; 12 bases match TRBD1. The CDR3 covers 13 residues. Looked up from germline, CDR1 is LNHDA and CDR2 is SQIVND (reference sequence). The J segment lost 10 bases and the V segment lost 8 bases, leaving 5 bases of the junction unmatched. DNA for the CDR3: TGTGCCAGTCAAGGGACAGGGGGCCGAAAACTGTTTTTT. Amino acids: CASQGTGGRKLFF.

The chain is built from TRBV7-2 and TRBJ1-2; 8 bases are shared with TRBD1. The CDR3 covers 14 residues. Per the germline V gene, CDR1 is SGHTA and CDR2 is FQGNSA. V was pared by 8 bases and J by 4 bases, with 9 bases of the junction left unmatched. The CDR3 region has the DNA TGTGCCAGCGCTCTCGACAGGGGAGGCTATGGCTACACCTTC. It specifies CASALDRGGYGYTF.

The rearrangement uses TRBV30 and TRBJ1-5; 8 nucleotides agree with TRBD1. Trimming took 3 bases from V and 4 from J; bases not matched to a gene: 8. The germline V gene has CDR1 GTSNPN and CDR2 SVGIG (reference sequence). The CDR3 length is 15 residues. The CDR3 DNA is TGTGCCTGGAGCAAGACAGGGGAAAGGAATCAGCCCCAGCATTTT. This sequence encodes CAWSKTGERNQPQHF.

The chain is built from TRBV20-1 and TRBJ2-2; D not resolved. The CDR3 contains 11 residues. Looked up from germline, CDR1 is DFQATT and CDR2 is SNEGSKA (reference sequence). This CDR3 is CSTEDTGELFF. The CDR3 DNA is TGCAGCACCGAGGACACCGGGGAGCTGTTTTTT.

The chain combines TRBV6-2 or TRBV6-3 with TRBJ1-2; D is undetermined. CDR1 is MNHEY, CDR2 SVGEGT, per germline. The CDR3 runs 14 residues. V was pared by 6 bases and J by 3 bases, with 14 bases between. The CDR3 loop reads CASSPFNEDYGYTF. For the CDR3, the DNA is TGTGCCAGCAGCCCTTTCAACGAGGACTATGGCTACACCTTC.

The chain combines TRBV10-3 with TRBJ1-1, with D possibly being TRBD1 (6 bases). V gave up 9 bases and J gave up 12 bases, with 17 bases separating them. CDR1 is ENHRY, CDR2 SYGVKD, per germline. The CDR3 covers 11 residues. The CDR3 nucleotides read TGTGCCATTGGACAGCCGGGCGAGACTTTCTTT. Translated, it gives CAIGQPGETFF.

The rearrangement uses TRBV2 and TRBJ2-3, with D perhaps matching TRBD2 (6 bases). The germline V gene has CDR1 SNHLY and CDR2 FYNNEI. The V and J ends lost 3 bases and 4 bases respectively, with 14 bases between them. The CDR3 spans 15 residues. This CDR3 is CASSESLVAADTQYF. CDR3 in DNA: TGTGCCAGCAGTGAGTCTTTAGTAGCGGCAGATACGCAGTATTTT.

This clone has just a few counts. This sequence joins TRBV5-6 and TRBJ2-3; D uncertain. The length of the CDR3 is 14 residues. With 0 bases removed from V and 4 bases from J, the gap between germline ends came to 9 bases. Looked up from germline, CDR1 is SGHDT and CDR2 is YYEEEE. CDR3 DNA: TGTGCCAGCAGCTTGGAGCAGACTGCAGATACGCAGTATTTT. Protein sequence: CASSLEQTADTQYF.

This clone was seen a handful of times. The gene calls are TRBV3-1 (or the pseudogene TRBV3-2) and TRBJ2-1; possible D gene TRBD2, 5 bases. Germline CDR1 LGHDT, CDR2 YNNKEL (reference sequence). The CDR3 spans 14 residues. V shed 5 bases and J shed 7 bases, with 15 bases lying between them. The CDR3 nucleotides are TGTGCCAGCAGCTTCGGGCTAGCTGGGAATGAGCAGTTCTTC. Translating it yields CASSFGLAGNEQFF.

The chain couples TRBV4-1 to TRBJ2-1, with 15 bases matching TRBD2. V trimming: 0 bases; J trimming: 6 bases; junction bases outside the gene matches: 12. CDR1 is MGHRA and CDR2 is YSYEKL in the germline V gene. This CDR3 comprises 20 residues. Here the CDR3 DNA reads TGCGCCAGCAGCCAAGAAGCACCGGGACTAGCGGGGGGTAGTGGCAATGAGCAGTTCTTC. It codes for CASSQEAPGLAGGSGNEQFF.

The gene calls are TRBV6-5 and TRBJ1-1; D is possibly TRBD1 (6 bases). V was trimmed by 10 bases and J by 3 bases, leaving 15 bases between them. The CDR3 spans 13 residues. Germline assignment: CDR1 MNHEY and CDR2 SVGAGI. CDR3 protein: CATYTGWDTEAFF. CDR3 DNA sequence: TGTGCCACCTATACAGGGTGGGACACTGAAGCTTTCTTT.

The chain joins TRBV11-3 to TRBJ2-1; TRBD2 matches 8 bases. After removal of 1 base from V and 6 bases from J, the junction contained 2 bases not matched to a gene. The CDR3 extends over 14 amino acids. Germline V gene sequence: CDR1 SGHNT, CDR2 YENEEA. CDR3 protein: CASSLAGGSNEQFF. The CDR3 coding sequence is TGTGCCAGCAGCTTAGCGGGAGGGAGCAATGAGCAGTTCTTC. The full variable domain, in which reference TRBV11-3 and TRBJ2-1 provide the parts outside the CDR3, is EAGVVQSPRYKIIEKKQPVAFWCNPISGHNTLYWYLQNLGQGPELLIRYENEEAVDDSQLPKDRFSAERLKGVDSTLKIQPAELGDSAVYLCASSLAGGSNEQFFGPGTRLTVL.

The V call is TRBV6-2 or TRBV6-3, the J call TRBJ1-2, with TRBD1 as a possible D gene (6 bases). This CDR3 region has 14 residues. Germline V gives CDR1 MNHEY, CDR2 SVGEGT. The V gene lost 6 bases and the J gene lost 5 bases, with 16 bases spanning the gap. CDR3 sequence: CASSGGGVPYGYTF. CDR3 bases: TGTGCCAGCAGCGGAGGGGGGGTTCCATATGGCTACACCTTC.